The clone carrying this T cell receptor (beta chain) was detected once. Every patient relapsed after autologous stem cell transplantation, and brentuximab vedotin exposure varied. The data derive from a study of PD-1 blockade in classical Hodgkin lymphoma. The ends lost 7 bases at V and 5 bases at J; junction bases unmatched: 5. CDR1 and CDR2 from the germline V gene are LGHNT and FRNRAP. There are 14 residues in the CDR3. The protocol was immunoSEQ multiplex PCR, while the TCRdb copy is restricted to in-frame clones and leaves out a portion. The sample includes about 32,000 clones, about four fifths of them seen just once.

The material was peripheral blood mononuclear cells (PBMCs), obtained at baseline. The origin of this receptor is a human donor with classical Hodgkin lymphoma. This chain joins TRBV12-5 and TRBJ1-6; 7 bases line up with TRBD1. The CDR3 DNA is TGTGCTAGTGCCCCTGGGACAGATAATTCACCCCTCCACTTT. Translated: CASAPGTDNSPLHF. Full variable domain (outside the CDR3, taken from reference TRBV12-5 and TRBJ1-6): DARVTQTPRHKVTEMGQEVTMRCQPILGHNTVFWYRQTMMQGLELLAYFRNRAPLDDSGMPKDRFSAEMPDATLATLKIQPSEPRDSAVYFCASAPGTDNSPLHFGNGTRLTVT.